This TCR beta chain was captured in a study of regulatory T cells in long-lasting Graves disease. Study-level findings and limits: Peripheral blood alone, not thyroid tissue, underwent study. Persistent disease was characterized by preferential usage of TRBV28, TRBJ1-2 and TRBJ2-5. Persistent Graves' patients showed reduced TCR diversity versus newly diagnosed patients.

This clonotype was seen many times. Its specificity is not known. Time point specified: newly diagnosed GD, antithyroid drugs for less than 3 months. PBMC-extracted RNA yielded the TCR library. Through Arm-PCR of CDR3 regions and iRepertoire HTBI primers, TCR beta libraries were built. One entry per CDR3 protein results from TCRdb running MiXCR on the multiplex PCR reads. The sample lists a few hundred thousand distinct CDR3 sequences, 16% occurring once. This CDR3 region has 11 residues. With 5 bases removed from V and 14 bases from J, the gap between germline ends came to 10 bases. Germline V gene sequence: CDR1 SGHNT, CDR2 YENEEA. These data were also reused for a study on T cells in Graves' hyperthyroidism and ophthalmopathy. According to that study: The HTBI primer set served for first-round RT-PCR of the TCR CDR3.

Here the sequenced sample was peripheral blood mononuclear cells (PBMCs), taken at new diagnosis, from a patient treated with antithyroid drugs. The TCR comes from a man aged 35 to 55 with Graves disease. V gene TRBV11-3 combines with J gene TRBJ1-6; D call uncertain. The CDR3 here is CASSGRGALHF. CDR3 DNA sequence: TGTGCCAGCAGCGGGCGTGGAGCCCTCCACTTT.